The T cell receptor beta chain described here comes from a study of persistence of HIV-infected CD4 T cells. General observations from the study: Proviral oligoclonality tracked with TCR oligoclonality within the same sorted cells. TCRbeta richness was lower in CMV- and Gag-responding cells than in anti-CD3/anti-CD28-responding cells. Antigen-responding cells were enriched for degenerate expanded CDR3beta sequences. The rare CMV-responding cells with HIV-1 proviruses were not separately TCR-sequenced.

This was the immunoSEQ version 4 assay in survey mode. Data came from immunoSEQ multiplex PCR; TCRdb stores just in-frame clones and leaves some out. The table records around 40,000 clones, about nine tenths of them present only once. The CDR3 covers 14 residues. Unmatched junction bases numbered 6, after V lost 5 bases and J lost 4 bases. CDR1 and CDR2 (germline): KGHDR, SFDVKD. This nonspecific control used anti-CD3/anti-CD28 bead stimulation of CD4+ T cells. Sorting of responding CD4+ T cells relied on upregulated CD40 ligand together with CD69. About this clone: The antigen remains undetermined.

Sequenced here: CD4+ T cells sorted from PBMCs after roughly 17-hour stimulation, sampled from a patient who received antiretroviral therapy. The chain couples TRBV24-1 to TRBJ2-5; 7 bases line up with TRBD2. This clonotype was sampled from an adult woman with HIV who was CMV-seropositive. For the CDR3, the DNA is TGTGCCACCAGTGCCGGGGACTACCGAGAGACCCAGTACTTC. Amino acids: CATSAGDYRETQYF.